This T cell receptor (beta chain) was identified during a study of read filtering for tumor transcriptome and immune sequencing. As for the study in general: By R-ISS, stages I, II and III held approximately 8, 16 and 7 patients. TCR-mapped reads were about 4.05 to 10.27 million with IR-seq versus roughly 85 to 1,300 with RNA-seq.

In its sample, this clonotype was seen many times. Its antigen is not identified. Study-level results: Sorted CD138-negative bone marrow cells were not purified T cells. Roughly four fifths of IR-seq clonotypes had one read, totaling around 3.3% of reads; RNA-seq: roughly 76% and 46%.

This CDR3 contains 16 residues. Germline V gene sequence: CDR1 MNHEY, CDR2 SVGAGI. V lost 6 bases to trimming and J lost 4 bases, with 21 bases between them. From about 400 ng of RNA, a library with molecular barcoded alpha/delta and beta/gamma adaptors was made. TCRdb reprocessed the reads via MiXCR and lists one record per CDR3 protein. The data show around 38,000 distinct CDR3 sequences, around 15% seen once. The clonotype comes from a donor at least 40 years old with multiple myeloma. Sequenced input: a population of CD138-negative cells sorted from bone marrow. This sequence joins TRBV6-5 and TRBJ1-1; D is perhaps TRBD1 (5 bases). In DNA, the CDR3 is TGTGCCAGCAGACAGCAGGGTTCTTTATGGGGCACTGAAGCTTTCTTT. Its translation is CASRQQGSLWGTEAFF.